This is a list of T cell receptor beta chains from one sample in a study of T-cell reconstitution after alpha-beta-depleted transplantation in children. TCRdb re-derived calls from the PCR reads in MiXCR, one entry per CDR3 protein. The sample holds some 400,000 distinct CDR3 sequences, roughly 22% seen once. This material consisted of PBMCs from the stem cell graft donor, taken from the stem cell graft. These TCRs come from a human donor who donated a stem cell graft to a child with acute myeloid leukemia. Each CDR3 is given with its conserved first and last residue. D genes are given only for firm matches. Some rows have no size entry. The others give once, few or many, or a class for an expanded clone.

j_gene: TRBJ2-5
abundance: NA
v_gene: TRBV20-1
d_gene: NA
CDR3aa: CSASPGSPETQYF
CDR3nt: TGCAGTGCTAGTCCCGGGTCGCCGGAGACCCAGTACTTC

j_gene: TRBJ2-3
abundance: few
v_gene: TRBV20-1
d_gene: NA
CDR3aa: CSARARQSSTDTQYF
CDR3nt: TGCAGTGCTAGAGCGAGGCAGTCTAGCACAGATACGCAGTATTTT

j_gene: TRBJ1-4
abundance: NA
v_gene: TRBV12-3/TRBV12-4
d_gene: NA
CDR3aa: CASSRKKATNEKLFF
CDR3nt: TGTGCCAGCAGTAGGAAAAAAGCAACTAATGAAAAACTGTTTTTT

j_gene: TRBJ2-2
abundance: few
v_gene: TRBV12-3/TRBV12-4
d_gene: NA
CDR3aa: CASSLEETGELFF
CDR3nt: TGTGCCAGCAGTTTGGAGGAAACCGGGGAGCTGTTTTTT

j_gene: TRBJ2-7
abundance: many
v_gene: TRBV15
d_gene: NA
CDR3aa: CATSRDGERAEQYF
CDR3nt: TGTGCCACCAGCAGGGACGGGGAGAGGGCCGAGCAGTACTTC

j_gene: TRBJ2-3
abundance: NA
v_gene: TRBV4-1
d_gene: NA
CDR3aa: CANRFEGSGIRGDTQYF
CDR3nt: TGCGCCAACAGATTTGAGGGTTCTGGGATTAGGGGAGATACGCAGTATTTT

j_gene: TRBJ2-1
abundance: NA
v_gene: TRBV28
d_gene: NA
CDR3aa: CASSFPGARNEQFF
CDR3nt: TGTGCCAGCAGTTTTCCGGGGGCCCGCAATGAGCAGTTCTTC

j_gene: TRBJ2-1
abundance: few
v_gene: TRBV20-1
d_gene: TRBD2
CDR3aa: CSAIDGRSSYNEQFF
CDR3nt: TGCAGTGCTATAGACGGGAGGAGCTCCTACAATGAGCAGTTCTTC

j_gene: TRBJ1-1
abundance: NA
v_gene: TRBV18
d_gene: TRBD1
CDR3aa: CASSMGDRWFTEAFF
CDR3nt: TGTGCCAGCTCGATGGGGGACAGGTGGTTTACTGAAGCTTTCTTT

j_gene: TRBJ2-7
abundance: NA
v_gene: TRBV11-2
d_gene: TRBD2
CDR3aa: CASSSPRLAGGKSQYF
CDR3nt: TGTGCCAGCAGCTCTCCCCGACTAGCGGGAGGGAAGAGCCAGTACTTC

j_gene: TRBJ2-4
abundance: NA
v_gene: TRBV4-1
d_gene: NA
CDR3aa: CASSQLPLAKNIQYF
CDR3nt: TGCGCCAGCAGCCAACTACCTTTAGCCAAAAACATTCAGTACTTC

j_gene: TRBJ2-5
abundance: few
v_gene: TRBV10-3
d_gene: NA
CDR3aa: CAISESTSQETQYF
CDR3nt: TGTGCCATCAGTGAGTCGACTAGCCAAGAGACCCAGTACTTC

j_gene: TRBJ2-7
abundance: few
v_gene: TRBV20-1
d_gene: TRBD2
CDR3aa: CSANRGRSDSYEQYF
CDR3nt: TGCAGTGCTAACCGCGGGAGATCTGATTCCTACGAGCAGTACTTC

j_gene: TRBJ2-2
abundance: many
v_gene: TRBV20-1
d_gene: NA
CDR3aa: CSARAGVRNTGELFF
CDR3nt: TGCAGTGCTAGAGCAGGGGTTCGGAACACCGGGGAGCTGTTTTTT

j_gene: TRBJ2-7
abundance: NA
v_gene: TRBV24-1
d_gene: NA
CDR3aa: CATSDLSAGNEQYF
CDR3nt: TGTGCCACCAGTGATTTGTCAGCGGGTAACGAGCAGTACTTC

j_gene: TRBJ2-7
abundance: many
v_gene: TRBV20-1
d_gene: TRBD2
CDR3aa: CSARGGLAGDSLEQYF
CDR3nt: TGCAGTGCTAGAGGCGGACTAGCGGGAGACAGTCTGGAGCAGTACTTC

j_gene: TRBJ1-1
abundance: NA
v_gene: TRBV7-2
d_gene: NA
CDR3aa: CASSLASGNAEAFF
CDR3nt: TGTGCCAGCAGCTTAGCATCGGGGAACGCTGAAGCTTTCTTT

j_gene: TRBJ2-3
abundance: few
v_gene: TRBV4-1
d_gene: NA
CDR3aa: CASSQDPRADTQYF
CDR3nt: TGCGCCAGCAGCCAAGATCCGAGGGCTGATACGCAGTATTTT

j_gene: TRBJ2-7
abundance: few
v_gene: TRBV4-3
d_gene: TRBD2
CDR3aa: CASSPLGLAGEGQYF
CDR3nt: TGCGCCAGCAGCCCATTGGGGCTAGCGGGAGAAGGGCAGTACTTC

j_gene: TRBJ2-7
abundance: NA
v_gene: TRBV12-3/TRBV12-4
d_gene: NA
CDR3aa: CASSLLSDAVYEQYF
CDR3nt: TGTGCCAGCAGTTTATTATCAGATGCGGTCTACGAGCAGTACTTC

j_gene: TRBJ2-7
abundance: NA
v_gene: TRBV29-1
d_gene: NA
CDR3aa: CSVEHDYYEQYF
CDR3nt: TGCAGCGTTGAACACGATTACTACGAGCAGTACTTC

j_gene: TRBJ2-3
abundance: few
v_gene: TRBV12-3/TRBV12-4
d_gene: TRBD2
CDR3aa: CATKRGDTQYF
CDR3nt: TGTGCCACCAAGCGGGGAGATACGCAGTATTTT

j_gene: TRBJ2-3
abundance: many
v_gene: TRBV20-1
d_gene: TRBD2
CDR3aa: CSARDLAGTSTDTQYF
CDR3nt: TGCAGTGCTAGAGATCTAGCGGGAACTAGCACAGATACGCAGTATTTT

j_gene: TRBJ1-1
abundance: few
v_gene: TRBV20-1
d_gene: NA
CDR3aa: CSAMGTRTEAFF
CDR3nt: TGCAGTGCGATGGGGACACGCACTGAAGCTTTCTTT

j_gene: TRBJ2-7
abundance: many
v_gene: TRBV10-2
d_gene: NA
CDR3aa: CASSKDRRYEQYF
CDR3nt: TGCGCCAGCAGTAAAGACAGGCGCTACGAGCAGTACTTC

j_gene: TRBJ2-1
abundance: few
v_gene: TRBV20-1
d_gene: TRBD2
CDR3aa: CSARGGRQYNEQFF
CDR3nt: TGCAGTGCTCGGGGCGGGAGACAATACAATGAGCAGTTCTTC

j_gene: TRBJ1-1
abundance: NA
v_gene: TRBV5-1
d_gene: NA
CDR3aa: CASSPGDFDTEAFF
CDR3nt: TGCGCCAGCAGCCCCGGAGATTTCGACACTGAAGCTTTCTTT

j_gene: TRBJ2-5
abundance: few
v_gene: TRBV5-1
d_gene: NA
CDR3aa: CASSLAASYQETQYF
CDR3nt: TGCGCCAGCAGCTTGGCCGCTTCGTACCAAGAGACCCAGTACTTC

j_gene: TRBJ2-3
abundance: NA
v_gene: TRBV20-1
d_gene: TRBD2
CDR3aa: CSARILAGLDTQYF
CDR3nt: TGCAGTGCTAGGATTCTAGCGGGATTGGATACGCAGTATTTT

j_gene: TRBJ1-2
abundance: NA
v_gene: TRBV5-1
d_gene: NA
CDR3aa: CASSLGSGNYGYTF
CDR3nt: TGCGCCAGCAGCTTAGGATCAGGGAACTATGGCTACACCTTC

j_gene: TRBJ1-4
abundance: NA
v_gene: TRBV9
d_gene: NA
CDR3aa: CASSVGGDEKLFF
CDR3nt: TGTGCCAGCAGCGTAGGGGGTGATGAAAAACTGTTTTTT

j_gene: TRBJ2-3
abundance: few
v_gene: TRBV12-3/TRBV12-4
d_gene: NA
CDR3aa: CASSFRRDDVSSTDTQYF
CDR3nt: TGTGCCAGCAGTTTCCGCAGGGACGACGTTTCTAGCACAGATACGCAGTATTTT

j_gene: TRBJ2-5
abundance: many
v_gene: TRBV20-1
d_gene: NA
CDR3aa: CSARNYRVGETQYF
CDR3nt: TGCAGTGCTAGAAATTACAGGGTTGGAGAGACCCAGTACTTC

j_gene: TRBJ1-1
abundance: NA
v_gene: TRBV5-1
d_gene: NA
CDR3aa: CASSLGSGGTEAFF
CDR3nt: TGCGCCAGCAGCTTGGGGTCCGGGGGCACTGAAGCTTTCTTT

j_gene: TRBJ2-7
abundance: NA
v_gene: TRBV15
d_gene: TRBD2
CDR3aa: CATSRNAAGARNEQYF
CDR3nt: TGTGCCACCAGCAGAAACGCAGCGGGAGCGCGGAACGAGCAGTACTTC

j_gene: TRBJ1-4
abundance: NA
v_gene: TRBV18
d_gene: TRBD1
CDR3aa: CASSLEQGAASEKLFF
CDR3nt: TGTGCCAGCTCACTAGAACAGGGGGCGGCTTCTGAAAAACTGTTTTTT

j_gene: TRBJ2-7
abundance: many
v_gene: TRBV5-1
d_gene: NA
CDR3aa: CASSLGQNYEQYF
CDR3nt: TGCGCCAGCAGCTTGGGACAGAACTACGAGCAGTACTTC

j_gene: TRBJ2-2
abundance: few
v_gene: TRBV28
d_gene: TRBD2
CDR3aa: CASSRLAGGRSWELFF
CDR3nt: TGTGCCAGCAGCCGACTAGCGGGAGGTCGTAGTTGGGAGCTGTTTTTT

j_gene: TRBJ2-7
abundance: NA
v_gene: TRBV5-1
d_gene: NA
CDR3aa: CASSFRGAVSYEQYF
CDR3nt: TGCGCCAGCAGCTTCCGGGGAGCCGTTTCCTACGAGCAGTACTTC

j_gene: TRBJ2-7
abundance: few
v_gene: TRBV11-2
d_gene: TRBD1
CDR3aa: CASSSYRDRGSIPHYEQYF
CDR3nt: TGTGCCAGCAGCTCGTACCGGGACAGGGGATCCATACCTCACTACGAGCAGTACTTC

j_gene: TRBJ2-5
abundance: NA
v_gene: TRBV12-3/TRBV12-4
d_gene: TRBD1
CDR3aa: CASTPSTRGLGSRETQYF
CDR3nt: TGTGCCAGCACCCCCTCTACCAGGGGGTTAGGGAGTCGAGAGACCCAGTACTTC

j_gene: TRBJ2-5
abundance: NA
v_gene: TRBV2
d_gene: NA
CDR3aa: CASSEPLEQETQYF
CDR3nt: TGTGCCAGCAGTGAGCCATTGGAACAAGAGACCCAGTACTTC

j_gene: TRBJ2-3
abundance: few
v_gene: TRBV28
d_gene: NA
CDR3aa: CASNPPSTDTQYF
CDR3nt: TGTGCCAGCAACCCACCTAGCACAGATACGCAGTATTTT

j_gene: TRBJ1-5
abundance: NA
v_gene: TRBV29-1
d_gene: NA
CDR3aa: CSVETSDSNQPQHF
CDR3nt: TGCAGCGTTGAAACCTCCGATAGCAATCAGCCCCAGCATTTT

j_gene: TRBJ1-2
abundance: many
v_gene: TRBV27
d_gene: TRBD1
CDR3aa: CASSSNPRTGLYGYTF
CDR3nt: TGTGCCAGCAGTTCCAACCCTAGGACAGGACTTTATGGCTACACCTTC

j_gene: TRBJ2-1
abundance: NA
v_gene: TRBV11-2
d_gene: NA
CDR3aa: CASSRIGDNEQFF
CDR3nt: TGTGCCAGCAGCCGTATAGGGGACAATGAGCAGTTCTTC

j_gene: TRBJ2-7
abundance: many
v_gene: TRBV15
d_gene: NA
CDR3aa: CATSRRDNYEQYF
CDR3nt: TGTGCCACCAGCAGGAGGGACAACTACGAGCAGTACTTC

j_gene: TRBJ2-1
abundance: many
v_gene: TRBV20-1
d_gene: NA
CDR3aa: CSAGRPQGRAEQFF
CDR3nt: TGCAGTGCAGGACGTCCACAGGGCCGGGCTGAGCAGTTCTTC

j_gene: TRBJ1-2
abundance: NA
v_gene: TRBV20-1
d_gene: NA
CDR3aa: CSATGYGYTF
CDR3nt: TGCAGTGCTACGGGGTATGGCTACACCTTC

j_gene: TRBJ2-1
abundance: NA
v_gene: TRBV20-1
d_gene: NA
CDR3aa: CSATGGTINLGIEQFF
CDR3nt: TGCAGTGCGACCGGCGGGACCATAAATCTTGGCATTGAGCAGTTCTTC

j_gene: TRBJ2-3
abundance: NA
v_gene: TRBV12-3/TRBV12-4
d_gene: TRBD2
CDR3aa: CASSLGLAGVKDTQYF
CDR3nt: TGTGCCAGCAGTTTAGGACTAGCGGGAGTTAAAGATACGCAGTATTTT